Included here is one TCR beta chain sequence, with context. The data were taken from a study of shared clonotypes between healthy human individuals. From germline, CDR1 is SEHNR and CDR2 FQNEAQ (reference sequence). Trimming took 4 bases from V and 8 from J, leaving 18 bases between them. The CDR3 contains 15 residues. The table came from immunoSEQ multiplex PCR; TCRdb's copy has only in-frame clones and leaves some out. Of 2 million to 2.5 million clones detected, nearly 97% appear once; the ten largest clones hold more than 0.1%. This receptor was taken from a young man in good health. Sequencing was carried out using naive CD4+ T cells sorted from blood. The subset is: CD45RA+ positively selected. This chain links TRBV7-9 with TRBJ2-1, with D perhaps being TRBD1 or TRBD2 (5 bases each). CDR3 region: CASSSRDGIIDEQFF. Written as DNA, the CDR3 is TGTGCCAGCAGCTCCCGGGACGGCATAATCGATGAGCAGTTCTTC.